This T cell receptor (beta chain) was sequenced during a study of response to subunit inactivated influenza vaccine. CDR1 and CDR2 (germline): SGDLS, YYNGEE. This CDR3 has 14 amino acids. The V gene lost 4 bases and the J gene lost 0 bases, with 8 bases spanning the gap. MiXCR, applied by TCRdb to the RT-PCR reads, yields one record per CDR3 protein. The sample holds around 710,000 distinct CDR3 sequences, about 14% seen once. Overall study results and limits: New T cells are recruited in small numbers by each seasonal influenza vaccination, according to the authors' suggestion.

This clonotype was seen more than once but under ten times. Its antigen is as yet unknown. This receptor was identified in a man in his fifties who received an inactivated influenza vaccine. The sample in question was PBMCs from blood, obtained approximately 15 days before vaccination. This chain uses TRBV9 with TRBJ2-1; D not resolved. The CDR3 protein is CASSPTVSYNEQFF. In DNA form, the CDR3 reads TGTGCCAGCAGCCCCACAGTCTCCTACAATGAGCAGTTCTTC. Supplemented by reference TRBV9 and TRBJ2-1, the full variable domain reads DSGVTQTPKHLITATGQRVTLRCSPRSGDLSVYWYQQSLDQGLQFLIQYYNGEERAKGNILERFSAQQFPDLHSELNLSSLELGDSALYFCASSPTVSYNEQFFGPGTRLTVL.